This passage covers 8 T cell receptor beta chains from one sample sequenced in a study of spatial heterogeneity in lung cancer. Time point described: sample taken at primary tumor resection. TCRdb passed the 5' RACE reads through MiXCR, listing each CDR3 protein once. The sample lists about 15,000 distinct CDR3 sequences, 3.6% occurring once. The starting material was normal lung tissue next to the tumor, obtained at surgery. All receptors derive from a male donor with early-stage non-small cell lung cancer.

This clonotype was observed at least ten times. Because the library targeted alpha chains, this beta chain is an off-target read whose size means little. The genes are TRBV27 and TRBJ2-2; no clear D gene. This CDR3 has 16 residues. Looked up from germline, CDR1 is MNHEY and CDR2 is SMNVEV (reference sequence). The V and J ends lost 0 bases and 2 bases respectively, with 10 bases between them. CDR3 bases: TGTGCCAGCAGTTTATCCGTAGGGCGTAACACCGGGGAGCTGTTTTTT. Protein sequence: CASSLSVGRNTGELFF.

This clonotype has at least ten counts. This beta chain appears as a stray read in a library generated for alpha chains; its size is not informative. The rearrangement joins TRBV12-3 or TRBV12-4 to TRBJ2-2; possibly TRBD2 for D (5 bases). This CDR3 region has 14 residues. Trimming left V 6 bases short and J 5 bases short, with 13 bases between. The CDR3 spells CASRSASGTGELFF. In DNA form, the CDR3 reads TGTGCCAGCAGGAGCGCCTCGGGGACCGGGGAGCTGTTTTTT.

This clonotype was recorded many times. This beta chain came through as a stray read in a library set up for alpha chains, and its size says little. The chain links TRBV18 to TRBJ2-2; 7 nucleotides match TRBD1. Germline V gene sequence: CDR1 KGHSH, CDR2 LQKENI. CDR3 size: 16 residues. Trimming cost V 1 base and J 4 bases; bases outside gene matches: 6. CDR3 DNA: TGTGCCAGCTCACCACGAAGACAGGGCGGCACCGGGGAGCTGTTTTTT. Encoded protein: CASSPRRQGGTGELFF.

There are many counts of this clonotype. This beta chain represents an off-target read in a library built for alpha chains; its size is of limited meaning. The V and J genes are TRBV7-3 and TRBJ1-5; D gene unclear. Germline V gives CDR1 SGHTA, CDR2 FQGTGA. This CDR3 region has 13 residues. Deletions cut 2 bases from V and 3 bases from J, with 5 bases between. The CDR3 DNA follows: TGTGCCAGCAGCTTAGATTCCAATCAGCCCCAGCATTTT. It translates to CASSLDSNQPQHF.

This clonotype was seen many times. In a library made to pick up alpha chains, this beta chain is a stray read with a size that means little. The rearrangement uses TRBV6-6 and TRBJ2-1; TRBD2 aligns across 9 bases. The junction had 8 bases not matched to a gene; V was cut back by 4 bases and J by 7 bases. Germline V gene sequence: CDR1 MNHNY, CDR2 SVGAGI (reference sequence). The CDR3 covers 15 residues. The CDR3 spells CASSSPSGLANEQFF. The CDR3 DNA reads TGTGCCAGCAGTTCGCCTTCAGGACTAGCGAATGAGCAGTTCTTC.

This clonotype occurred many times. Germline and junction disagree at one end, which may indicate a read error. Being off target in a library aimed at alpha chains, this beta chain has a size of little meaning. J is TRBJ2-1 and V is TRBV4-2; 7 nucleotides match TRBD2. CDR1 and CDR2 from the germline V gene are LGHNA and YNFKEQ. The CDR3 contains 14 residues. CDR3 protein: CAGSQVGLGGEQFF. The CDR3 DNA reads as TGTGCCGGCAGCCAAGTTGGACTAGGCGGTGAGCAGTTCTTC.

This clonotype was counted many times. Being off target in a library aimed at alpha chains, this beta chain has a size of little meaning. The chain couples TRBV5-6 to TRBJ1-2; D call uncertain. Germline CDR1 reads SGHDT; CDR2 reads YYEEEE. The CDR3 is 12 amino acids. The V end lost 4 bases, the J end lost 2 bases, and 6 bases lay between the germline ends. The CDR3 coding sequence is TGTGCCAGCAGCCCGGGGAACTATGGCTACACCTTC. Encoded protein: CASSPGNYGYTF.

This clonotype has a count of ten or more. This beta chain appears as a stray read in a library generated for alpha chains; its size is not informative. This chain links TRBV5-1 with TRBJ2-2; D might be TRBD1 or TRBD2, each matching 6 bases. Per the germline V gene, CDR1 is SGHRS and CDR2 is YFSETQ. The CDR3 has 15 residues. Between the trimmed V and J ends, which lost 4 bases and 4 bases, there was a span of 14 bases. This CDR3 reads CASSLGGQITGELFF. The CDR3 DNA reads as TGCGCCAGCAGCCTGGGGGGACAAATCACCGGGGAGCTGTTTTTT.